This T cell receptor (beta chain) came from a study of blood T cell repertoires in COVID-19. Study summary: Samples taken during acute and convalescent COVID-19 were collected in the United States, Italy and Spain.

Germline V lookup: CDR1 MDHEN, CDR2 SYDVKM. The CDR3 is made up of 12 amino acids. V gave up 1 base and J gave up 3 bases, with 3 bases separating them. Sequencing was performed with immunoSEQ multiplex PCR; in TCRdb, only in-frame clones are kept and a portion is missing. This table holds 250,000 to 300,000 clones, 88% found once. Participants' reported clinical history set cohort assignment. Source material: PBMCs or T cells enriched from blood (not recorded which). The clonotype originates from a woman aged 55 to 70 in a cohort exposed to, infected with or recovered from COVID-19 (not recorded which). The chain couples TRBV28 to TRBJ1-1; D ambiguous. CDR3 bases: TGTGCCAGCAGTTTATTCGACACTGAAGCTTTCTTT. Protein sequence: CASSLFDTEAFF.